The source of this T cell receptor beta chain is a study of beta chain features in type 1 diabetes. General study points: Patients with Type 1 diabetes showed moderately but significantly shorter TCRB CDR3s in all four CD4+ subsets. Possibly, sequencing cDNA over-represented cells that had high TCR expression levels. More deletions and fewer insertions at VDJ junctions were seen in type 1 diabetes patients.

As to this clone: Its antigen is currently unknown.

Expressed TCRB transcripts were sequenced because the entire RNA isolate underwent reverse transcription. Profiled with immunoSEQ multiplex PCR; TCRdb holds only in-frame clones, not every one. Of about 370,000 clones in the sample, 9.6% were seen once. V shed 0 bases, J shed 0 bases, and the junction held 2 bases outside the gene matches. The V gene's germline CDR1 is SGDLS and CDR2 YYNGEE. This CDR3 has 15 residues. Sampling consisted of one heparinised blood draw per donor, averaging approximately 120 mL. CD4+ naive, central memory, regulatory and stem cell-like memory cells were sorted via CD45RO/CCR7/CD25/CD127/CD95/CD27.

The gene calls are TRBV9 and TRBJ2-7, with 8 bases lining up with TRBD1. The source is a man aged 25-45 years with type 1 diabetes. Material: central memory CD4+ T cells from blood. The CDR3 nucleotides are TGTGCCAGCAGCGTAGGGACAGGGTTCTCCTACGAGCAGTACTTC. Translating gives CASSVGTGFSYEQYF.